This T cell receptor (beta chain) was captured by sequencing in a study of blood T cells in healthy people across ages. Study-wide context: Per two T cells, about one barcoded beta molecule was captured through template switching.

A note on this clonotype: A much larger clone differs from this one at a single base, so this may be a read error.

The germline V gene encodes CDR1 SGHDT and CDR2 YYEEEE. The CDR3 is 17 amino acids. Sample-barcoded 5' priming and a J-beta primer mix drove a second PCR of about 7 to 11 cycles. A single record per CDR3 protein comes from TCRdb applying MiXCR to the 5' RACE reads. The sample lists around 710,000 distinct CDR3 sequences, roughly 43% seen once, with under 25% in the top ten. Sequencing input: blood. This chain joins TRBV5-6 and TRBJ2-3, with D possibly matching TRBD2 (5 bases). This receptor was identified in a woman aged 60-75 years in good health. CDR3 amino acids: CASSSSGTSRSRVTRYF. As DNA, the CDR3 is TGTGCCAGCAGCTCTTCAGGAACCTCAAGGTCGCGGGTAACGCGGTATTTT.